These 21 T cell receptor beta chains came from one sample sequenced in a study of shared clonotypes between healthy human individuals. Data came from immunoSEQ multiplex PCR; TCRdb stores just in-frame clones and leaves some out. The sample has about 820,000 clones; almost 95% are singletons. Naive CD8 cells lacked CD45RO, underwent positive selection for CCR7 and left out terminally differentiated effector memory CD45RA+ cells. The sequenced material came from naive CD8+ T cells sorted from blood. These receptors came from a man aged 30 to 39 in good health.

In nucleotides, the CDR3 is TGTGCCAGCAGCTTAGCGCTAGCGGGGAACTACAATGAGCAGTTCTTC. Encoded protein: CASSLALAGNYNEQFF. The gene calls are TRBV7-8 and TRBJ2-1; the match to TRBD2 covers 9 bases. Unmatched junction bases numbered 3, after V lost 0 bases and J lost 3 bases. CDR3 length: 16 residues. The germline CDR1 and CDR2 sequences are SGHVS and FQNEAQ.

This clone was observed once. The chain is built from TRBV6-1 and TRBJ1-1, with 9 nucleotides matching TRBD1. J lost 6 bases, V lost 6 bases, and 14 bases had no gene match. Germline V gives CDR1 MNHNS, CDR2 SASEGT. This CDR3 comprises 16 residues. The CDR3 loop is CASSEPGTGGGSEAFF. The CDR3 DNA follows: TGTGCCAGCAGCGAACCGGGCACAGGGGGCGGATCTGAAGCTTTCTTT.

The chain joins TRBV9 to TRBJ2-1; 7 bases line up with TRBD2. The CDR3 is 16 residues long. Germline CDR1 reads SGDLS; CDR2 reads YYNGEE. V was pared by 1 base and J by 6 bases, with 10 bases of the junction left unmatched. CDR3 amino acids: CASSVSGLAGINEQFF. Written as DNA, the CDR3 is TGTGCCAGCAGCGTATCGGGGTTAGCGGGCATCAATGAGCAGTTCTTC.

On this clone: Other DNA sequences from this sample encode an identical CDR3 as well. The CDR3 region is CASSIGRAYEQYF. The CDR3 bases are TGTGCCAGTAGTATAGGCAGGGCCTACGAGCAGTACTTC. V is TRBV19 and J is TRBJ2-7; a possible D gene is TRBD1 (5 bases). V lost 1 base and J 2 bases, leaving 6 bases between the germline ends. This CDR3 is built from 13 residues. Germline lookup yields CDR1 LNHDA and CDR2 SQIVND (reference sequence). Looking up the rest from reference TRBV19 and TRBJ2-7 gives the full variable domain: DGGITQSPKYLFRKEGQNVTLSCEQNLNHDAMYWYRQDPGQGLRLIYYSQIVNDFQKGDIAEGYSVSREKKESFPLTVTSAQKNPTAFYLCASSIGRAYEQYFGPGTRLTVT.

The V gene is TRBV10-3, the J gene TRBJ1-2; 9 nucleotides align to TRBD1. Germline loops: CDR1 ENHRY, CDR2 SYGVKD. J gave up 8 bases and V 0 bases, and 4 bases lay outside the gene matches. This CDR3 contains 14 residues. The CDR3 DNA sequence: TGTGCCATCAGTGAGTCCGGGACAGGGAACGGCTACACCTTC. Amino acid sequence: CAISESGTGNGYTF.

This clone was detected only once. V usage is TRBV7-9 and J usage is TRBJ2-4, with 10 nucleotides matching TRBD1. CDR3 length: 14 residues. The germline CDR1 and CDR2 sequences are SEHNR and FQNEAQ (reference sequence). J was trimmed by 7 bases and V by 6 bases; bases with no gene match: 6. The chain's CDR3 is CASRPGQGMNIQYF. The CDR3 bases are TGTGCCAGCAGGCCGGGACAGGGGATGAACATTCAGTACTTC.

The chain is built from TRBV5-5 and TRBJ1-1; 7 nucleotides agree with TRBD1. Germline assignment: CDR1 SGHKS and CDR2 YYEKEE (reference sequence). The junction had 12 bases not matched to a gene; V was cut back by 3 bases and J by 10 bases. This CDR3 region has 14 residues. The CDR3 DNA sequence: TGTGCCAGCAGCTCTACGCCGCCCGGGACAGTAGCTTTCTTT. This codes for CASSSTPPGTVAFF.

The genes are TRBV27 and TRBJ2-7; TRBD2 matches at 13 bases. The CDR3 is 16 residues long. The J segment lost 6 bases and the V segment lost 0 bases, leaving 5 bases of the junction unmatched. Germline V gene lookup returns CDR1 MNHEY and CDR2 SMNVEV (reference sequence). CDR3 amino acids: CASSLSGGTSGIEQYF. As DNA, the CDR3 is TGTGCCAGCAGTTTATCGGGGGGGACTAGCGGGATCGAGCAGTACTTC.

The chain has TRBV6-5 and TRBJ1-2; 10 nucleotides line up with TRBD1. The CDR3 extends over 14 amino acids. Germline CDR1 and CDR2: MNHEY and SVGAGI. Trimming cost V 6 bases and J 4 bases; bases outside gene matches: 5. In DNA form, the CDR3 reads TGTGCCAGCAGGGGGGACAGGGGTCTCTATGGCTACACCTTC. Protein product: CASRGDRGLYGYTF.

This clone appeared a single time. This specimen includes other DNA sequences encoding the same CDR3. The rearrangement links TRBV27 to TRBJ2-1, with D possibly TRBD1 on 6 matching bases. CDR1 MNHEY and CDR2 SMNVEV come from the germline V gene (reference sequence). This CDR3 contains 14 residues. Trimming cost V 6 bases and J 0 bases, with 9 bases left between them. As DNA, the CDR3 is TGTGCCAGCAGAGGGGGTGGCTCCTACAATGAGCAGTTCTTC. Translated, it gives CASRGGGSYNEQFF.

The genes are TRBV6-4 and TRBJ1-1; TRBD1 might be the D (5 bases). Germline CDR1 is MRHNA and CDR2 is SNTAGT. Trimming pared 6 bases from V and 1 base from J, leaving 9 bases between. CDR3 length: 13 amino acids. Here the CDR3 DNA reads TGTGCCAGCAGGGCAGGGTGGAACACTGAAGCTTTCTTT. Translating gives CASRAGWNTEAFF.

This sequence joins TRBV2 and TRBJ2-3; D not resolved. V lost 7 bases to trimming and J lost 2 bases, with 10 bases between them. CDR3 length equals 13 residues. Germline CDR1 SNHLY, CDR2 FYNNEI. The CDR3 region has the DNA TGTGCCAGCACCGACACTGACACAGATACGCAGTATTTT. It is translated as CASTDTDTDTQYF.

The rearrangement links TRBV6-6 to TRBJ2-2; TRBD2 matches 11 bases. The V and J ends lost 5 bases and 5 bases, in that order; junction bases with no gene match: 1. Per the germline V gene, CDR1 is MNHNY and CDR2 is SVGAGI (reference sequence). The CDR3 loop spans 14 amino acids. CDR3 amino acids: CASSLAGGTGELFF. Here the CDR3 DNA reads TGTGCCAGCAGTCTAGCGGGAGGAACCGGGGAGCTGTTTTTT.

The genes are TRBV5-1 and TRBJ2-7; 9 nucleotides align to TRBD2. V shed 0 bases, J shed 4 bases, and the junction held 14 bases outside the gene matches. The germline V gene encodes CDR1 SGHRS and CDR2 YFSETQ. The CDR3 is 18 amino acids. The CDR3 is CASSLVGSGSIGTYEQYF. CDR3 in DNA: TGCGCCAGCAGCTTGGTCGGTAGCGGGAGCATCGGTACGTACGAGCAGTACTTC.

The rearrangement uses TRBV6-5 and TRBJ2-4; tentative D call: TRBD2 (6 bases). The CDR3 contains 14 residues. Trimming pared 7 bases from V and 5 bases from J, leaving 15 bases between. Per the germline V gene, CDR1 is MNHEY and CDR2 is SVGAGI. Here the CDR3 reads CASTKGGGENIQYF. In nucleotides, the CDR3 is TGTGCCAGCACCAAGGGAGGAGGGGAAAACATTCAGTACTTC.

The chain has TRBV12-5 and TRBJ1-2, with D perhaps matching TRBD1 (5 bases). Between the trimmed V and J ends, which lost 6 bases and 0 bases, there was a span of 17 bases. In germline, CDR1 is LGHNT, CDR2 FRNRAP. The CDR3 spans 16 residues. The CDR3 DNA is TGTGCTAGTGGCCTATCAAGAGGGGTTGCTAACTATGGCTACACCTTC. It specifies CASGLSRGVANYGYTF.

The chain links TRBV7-9 to TRBJ1-1; 8 bases line up with TRBD1. Germline V CDR1 and CDR2: SEHNR, FQNEAQ (reference sequence). Germline trimming cut 3 bases from V and 4 bases from J; bases unmatched to any gene: 7. The CDR3 length is 15 residues. The CDR3 DNA sequence: TGTGCCAGCAGCTTGGGGACAGGACCAGGCACTGAAGCTTTCTTT. It specifies CASSLGTGPGTEAFF.

The genes are TRBV30 and TRBJ2-5; tentative D call: TRBD2 (5 bases). CDR1 is GTSNPN, CDR2 SVGIG, per germline (reference sequence). The CDR3 is made up of 14 amino acids. Trimming stripped 2 bases from V and 7 bases from J, with 17 bases between. The CDR3 reads CAWSPLRDPTTQYF. The CDR3 coding sequence is TGTGCCTGGAGTCCACTCCGGGATCCTACGACCCAGTACTTC.

The V gene is TRBV5-1, the J gene TRBJ2-7, with D unclear. Trimming took off 4 bases at V and 3 bases at J, with 17 bases between the two ends. Looked up from germline, CDR1 is SGHRS and CDR2 is YFSETQ. The length of the CDR3 is 15 residues. In DNA, the CDR3 is TGCGCCAGCAGCCCCCTAGAGTCGCCCCTCTACGAGCAGTACTTC. As protein: CASSPLESPLYEQYF.

The chain is built from TRBV7-6 and TRBJ2-2; tentatively, D is TRBD2 (6 bases). CDR3 length: 15 amino acids. Looked up from germline, CDR1 is SGHVS and CDR2 is FNYEAQ. The V and J ends lost 5 bases and 1 base respectively, with 11 bases between them. CDR3 sequence: CASSPVSGNTGELFF. DNA for the CDR3: TGTGCCAGCAGCCCGGTTAGCGGGAACACCGGGGAGCTGTTTTTT.

The genes are TRBV2 and TRBJ2-7; 9 bases map to TRBD1. The CDR3 consists of 18 residues. Germline V gene data show CDR1 as SNHLY and CDR2 as FYNNEI. J gave up 3 bases and V 0 bases, and 12 bases lay outside the gene matches. The DNA for the CDR3 is TGTGCCAGCAGTGAAGCGCTTAGGGACAGGGAATTATTCTACGAGCAGTACTTC. Its translation is CASSEALRDRELFYEQYF.